This T cell receptor beta chain was sequenced for a study of cytomegalovirus exposure and HLA in healthy donors. General study results and limits: Prior analysis indicated that the majority of TCR beta V segments exhibited productivity approximately 87% or approximately 30% of the time. Some V segments, including TRBV6-2 and TRBV6-3, were excluded as indistinguishable.

The CDR3 is 15 residues long. CDR1 and CDR2 from the germline V gene are SGHNT and YYREEE (reference sequence). Losses at the gene ends were 4 bases for V and 6 bases for J; bases not matched to a gene: 12. The PCR employed 60 Vbeta primers together with 13 Jbeta primers. As processed by the authors: In a later analysis, 75 million to 95 million unique TCR beta chains included roughly 11 million shared by two or more donors. Data came from immunoSEQ multiplex PCR; TCRdb stores just in-frame clones and leaves some out. For V, J and clone size, that table is used; D and trimming come from the DNA. The sample holds some 70,000 clones; approximately 58% are singletons and the top ten take approximately 3%. On this clone: Its antigen remains unidentified.

This sequence originates from a woman aged 50 to 65 in good health and CMV-seronegative. The sample comprised PBMCs. The V gene is TRBV5-4, the J gene TRBJ1-1; 7 bases agree with TRBD1. CDR3 protein: CASSPGQDRVAEAFF. The DNA of the CDR3 is TGTGCCAGCAGCCCCGGACAGGATCGGGTGGCTGAAGCTTTCTTT.